Presented here are 25 T cell receptor beta chains from one specimen sequenced in a study of cytomegalovirus exposure and HLA in healthy donors. PCR amplification relied on 60 Vbeta primers (plus 13 Jbeta primers). The repertoire was sequenced with immunoSEQ multiplex PCR; TCRdb's copy has only in-frame clones and lacks some. This sample has tens of thousands of clones, with 81% found just once. The source material was PBMCs. The receptor set was obtained from a man aged 50-59 years in good health and CMV-seronegative.

J is TRBJ2-7 and V is TRBV4-3; 14 bases line up with TRBD2. The CDR3 is 16 residues long. V was pared by 2 bases and J by 4 bases, with 4 bases of the junction left unmatched. Germline loops: CDR1 LGHNA, CDR2 YSLEER. In DNA, the CDR3 is TGCGCCAGCAGCCAAACCTGGACTAGCGGGGGGTACGAGCAGTACTTC. This encodes CASSQTWTSGGYEQYF.

The chain joins TRBV4-2 to TRBJ1-2; the D is unclear. Trimming removed 0 bases at V and 0 bases at J, with 5 bases between. The germline CDR1 and CDR2 sequences are LGHNA and YNFKEQ. The CDR3 spans 14 residues. CDR3 in amino acids: CASSQDRANYGYTF. In DNA, the CDR3 is TGTGCCAGCAGCCAAGATAGAGCTAACTATGGCTACACCTTC.

CDR3 region: CASSRHTTGGEGYTF. The CDR3 nucleotides read TGTGCCAGCAGTCGACACACGACAGGGGGGGAGGGCTACACCTTC. The V call is TRBV6-5, the J call TRBJ1-2; 9 nucleotides line up with TRBD1. CDR1 is MNHEY, CDR2 SVGAGI, per germline. J was trimmed by 8 bases and V by 5 bases; bases with no gene match: 12. There are 15 residues in the CDR3.

The chain combines TRBV27 with TRBJ1-5, with D perhaps matching TRBD1 (6 bases). V was cut by 0 bases and J by 5 bases, with 14 bases left in between. Looked up from germline, CDR1 is MNHEY and CDR2 is SMNVEV (reference sequence). The CDR3 runs to 16 residues. For the CDR3, the DNA is TGTGCCAGCAGTTTATCGATTGGGGGGGCCTATCAGCCCCAGCATTTT. Protein: CASSLSIGGAYQPQHF.

This sequence joins TRBV7-9 and TRBJ2-7, with D perhaps TRBD2 (6 bases). Germline-derived CDR1 and CDR2 are SEHNR and FQNEAQ (reference sequence). This CDR3 comprises 18 residues. V lost 3 bases and J lost 1, with 22 bases in between. The CDR3 region is CASSLGDSENGLSYEQYF. The CDR3 DNA is TGTGCCAGCAGCTTGGGGGACTCCGAAAACGGACTATCCTACGAGCAGTACTTC.

The V call is TRBV18, the J call TRBJ2-1; TRBD1 agrees at 8 bases. The CDR3 runs to 16 residues. The V gene's germline CDR1 is KGHSH and CDR2 LQKENI. Losses at the gene ends were 4 bases for V and 6 bases for J; bases not matched to a gene: 11. CDR3 sequence (DNA): TGTGCCAGCTCACGTGCAGGGGGCGGCCTATCCAATGAGCAGTTCTTC. Translating gives CASSRAGGGLSNEQFF.

Comment on this clone: A read error may produce the germline difference seen at one junction end. Distinct nucleotide sequences in the sample also encode this CDR3. The chain couples TRBV7-6 to TRBJ2-3; 10 nucleotides match TRBD2. The germline gives CDR1 SGHVS, CDR2 FNYEAQ. The CDR3 covers 15 residues. CDR3 in DNA: TGTGCCAGCAGCCTAGCGGGAGCCAGCACAGATACGCAGTATTTT. It yields the protein CASSLAGASTDTQYF.

The rearrangement uses TRBV11-2 and TRBJ1-2; no clear D. Per the germline V gene, CDR1 is SGHAT and CDR2 is FQNNGV. V lost 1 base, J lost 0 bases, and 9 bases lay in between. CDR3 length equals 15 residues. In DNA form, the CDR3 reads TGTGCCAGCAGCTTAGCCCCGGGATCTAACTATGGCTACACCTTC. As protein: CASSLAPGSNYGYTF.

This chain joins TRBV7-2 and TRBJ2-1; TRBD1 agrees at 10 bases. Losses at the gene ends were 2 bases for V and 7 bases for J; bases not matched to a gene: 8. The CDR3 contains 16 residues. Germline V gives CDR1 SGHTA, CDR2 FQGNSA. The CDR3 region is CASSLTGQGVGNEQFF. The CDR3 DNA reads TGTGCCAGCAGCTTAACTGGACAGGGGGTCGGGAATGAGCAGTTCTTC.

The genes are TRBV7-9 and TRBJ2-2, with a possible D match to TRBD2 (7 bases). V lost 5 bases and J 5 bases, leaving 15 bases between the germline ends. This CDR3 contains 15 residues. Germline assignment: CDR1 SEHNR and CDR2 FQNEAQ (reference sequence). CDR3 bases: TGTGCCAGCAGCGCGAGGGGGGGATGGACCGGGGAGCTGTTTTTT. It codes for CASSARGGWTGELFF.

The V gene is TRBV5-5, the J gene TRBJ1-1, with TRBD1 as a possible D gene (6 bases). This CDR3 spans 18 amino acids. The germline CDR1 and CDR2 sequences are SGHKS and YYEKEE (reference sequence). Trimming took 0 bases from V and 6 from J, leaving 24 bases between them. The CDR3 sequence is CASSLALGDTRPRAEAFF. CDR3 sequence (DNA): TGTGCCAGCAGCTTGGCCCTCGGGGACACCCGTCCTCGGGCTGAAGCTTTCTTT. The full variable domain, its missing parts supplied by reference TRBV5-5 and TRBJ1-1, is DAGVTQSPTHLIKTRGQQVTLRCSPISGHKSVSWYQQVLGQGPQFIFQYYEKEERGRGNFPDRFSARQFPNYSSELNVNALLLGDSALYLCASSLALGDTRPRAEAFFGQGTRLTVV.

The CDR3 DNA is TGTGCCAGCAGTTACCGTAGCGGGGGGGCCAATGAGCAGTTCTTC. Amino acids: CASSYRSGGANEQFF. The chain couples TRBV6-5 to TRBJ2-1; 11 bases line up with TRBD2. CDR3 size: 15 residues. With 2 bases clipped from V and 6 bases from J, the junction kept 3 bases outside the gene matches. Germline CDR1 is MNHEY and CDR2 is SVGAGI.

With regard to this clone: One junction end disagrees with the germline gene, perhaps due to a read error. The rearrangement links TRBV7-9 to TRBJ2-1, with D perhaps TRBD2 (5 bases). CDR1 is SEHNR, CDR2 FQNEAQ, per germline (reference sequence). CDR3 length: 14 amino acids. The CDR3 nucleotides read TGTTCCAGCAGCTTAGTCAGCGGCTTCAATGAGCAGTTCTTC. It is translated as CSSSLVSGFNEQFF.

The genes are TRBV5-1 and TRBJ2-1; weak D call: TRBD1 (7 bases). Looked up from germline, CDR1 is SGHRS and CDR2 is YFSETQ. V was clipped by 2 bases and J by 8 bases, with 14 bases between them. CDR3 length: 14 residues. CDR3 bases: TGCGCCAGCAGCTTAGGGCAGGGGGGCGATGAGCAGTTCTTC. It encodes CASSLGQGGDEQFF.

The chain has TRBV5-4 and TRBJ1-2, with 10 bases that match TRBD1. In germline, CDR1 is SGHNT, CDR2 YYREEE (reference sequence). The CDR3 consists of 14 residues. Trimming cost V 4 bases and J 4 bases; bases outside gene matches: 4. As DNA, the CDR3 is TGTGCCAGCAGCCCCCGGGACAGGGGCTATGGCTACACCTTC. It codes for CASSPRDRGYGYTF.

V usage is TRBV28 and J usage is TRBJ2-1; D is unclear. CDR1 is MDHEN, CDR2 SYDVKM, per germline. The CDR3 runs to 12 residues. The V and J ends lost 6 bases and 1 base respectively, with 4 bases between them. The CDR3 DNA reads as TGTGCCAGCAGGACTTCCTACAATGAGCAGTTCTTC. Translated, it gives CASRTSYNEQFF.

This rearrangement joins TRBV5-6 to TRBJ1-1; a weak D match, TRBD1 (5 bases). Germline assignment: CDR1 SGHDT and CDR2 YYEEEE. V was shortened by 6 bases and J by 4 bases, with 13 bases between the two germline ends. The CDR3 is 13 amino acids. Here the CDR3 reads CASTRGGGTEAFF. CDR3 bases: TGTGCCAGCACTCGGGGGGGAGGCACTGAAGCTTTCTTT.

This sequence joins TRBV28 and TRBJ1-1, with 9 bases aligning to TRBD1. Germline-derived CDR1 and CDR2 are MDHEN and SYDVKM. Germline trimming cut 2 bases from V and 11 bases from J; bases unmatched to any gene: 12. This CDR3 spans 15 amino acids. The CDR3 reads CASSLEWGTGPIAFF. CDR3 nucleotides: TGTGCCAGCAGTTTAGAGTGGGGGACAGGGCCGATTGCTTTCTTT.

This clone was seen a single time. DNA of the CDR3: TGTGCCAGCAGCACCGGGACAGGGGACTACGAGCAGTACTTC. This translates into CASSTGTGDYEQYF. This sequence joins TRBV7-9 and TRBJ2-7, with 10 bases matching TRBD1. V trimming: 5 bases; J trimming: 3 bases; junction bases outside the gene matches: 4. Germline V lookup: CDR1 SEHNR, CDR2 FQNEAQ (reference sequence). The CDR3 is made up of 14 amino acids.

This sequence joins TRBV4-1 and TRBJ2-7; weak D call: TRBD1 (6 bases). The V gene lost 4 bases and the J gene lost 3 bases, with 10 bases spanning the gap. This CDR3 has 13 amino acids. The V gene's germline CDR1 is MGHRA and CDR2 YSYEKL. The CDR3 is CASSRGQVYEQYF. The DNA for the CDR3 is TGCGCCAGCAGCCGGGGACAAGTCTACGAGCAGTACTTC.

The chain joins TRBV13 to TRBJ2-2; the match to TRBD2 covers 11 bases. V shed 7 bases, J shed 6 bases, and the junction held 13 bases outside the gene matches. CDR1 PRHDT and CDR2 FYEKMQ come from the germline V gene (reference sequence). This CDR3 has 17 residues. The CDR3 loop reads CASTPTRLAGGAGELFF. In DNA, the CDR3 is TGTGCCAGCACCCCCACTAGGCTAGCGGGAGGAGCCGGGGAGCTGTTTTTT.

V gene TRBV19 combines with J gene TRBJ1-1, with TRBD1 matching over 7 bases. The CDR3 contains 14 residues. Losses at the gene ends were 6 bases for V and 5 bases for J; bases not matched to a gene: 9. Germline CDR1 reads LNHDA; CDR2 reads SQIVND (reference sequence). The CDR3 here is CASRGDRETTEAFF. CDR3 nucleotide sequence: TGTGCCAGTAGGGGTGACAGGGAGACTACTGAAGCTTTCTTT.

This chain uses TRBV19 with TRBJ1-1; 8 nucleotides align to TRBD1. Unmatched junction bases numbered 13, after V lost 5 bases and J lost 8 bases. Per germline, CDR1 LNHDA and CDR2 SQIVND (reference sequence). This CDR3 contains 15 residues. CDR3 bases: TGTGCCAGTAGTCTGAGGACAGGGCGGCAAAGGGAAGCTTTCTTT. Its protein is CASSLRTGRQREAFF.

Concerning this clone: An end of the junction does not agree with germline; a read error may underlie this. This rearrangement joins TRBV7-9 to TRBJ2-5; D is unresolved. Germline-derived CDR1 and CDR2 are SEHNR and FQNEAQ (reference sequence). The CDR3 is 15 amino acids. The CDR3 loop is CSSSLISTEPETQYF. The CDR3 DNA is TGTTCCAGCAGCCTAATTTCTACTGAACCGGAGACCCAGTACTTC.

This chain uses TRBV5-6 with TRBJ1-1; 7 nucleotides line up with TRBD1. Germline CDR1 SGHDT, CDR2 YYEEEE. CDR3 size: 14 residues. The junction had 4 bases not matched to a gene; V was cut back by 0 bases and J by 5 bases. As DNA, the CDR3 is TGTGCCAGCAGCTTGGCAGGGGGTGGTACTGAAGCTTTCTTT. Translated, it gives CASSLAGGGTEAFF.